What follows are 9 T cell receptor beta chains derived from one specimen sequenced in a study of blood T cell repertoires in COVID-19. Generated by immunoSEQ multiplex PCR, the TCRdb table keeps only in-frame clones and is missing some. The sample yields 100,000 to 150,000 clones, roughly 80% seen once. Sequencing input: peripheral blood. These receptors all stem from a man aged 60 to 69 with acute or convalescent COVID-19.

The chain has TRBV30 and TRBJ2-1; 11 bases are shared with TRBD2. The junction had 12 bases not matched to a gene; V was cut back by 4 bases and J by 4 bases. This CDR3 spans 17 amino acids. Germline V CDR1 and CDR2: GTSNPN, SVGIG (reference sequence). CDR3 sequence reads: CAWTQPLTSGEYNEQFF. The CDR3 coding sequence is TGTGCCTGGACCCAACCATTGACTAGCGGGGAGTACAATGAGCAGTTCTTC.

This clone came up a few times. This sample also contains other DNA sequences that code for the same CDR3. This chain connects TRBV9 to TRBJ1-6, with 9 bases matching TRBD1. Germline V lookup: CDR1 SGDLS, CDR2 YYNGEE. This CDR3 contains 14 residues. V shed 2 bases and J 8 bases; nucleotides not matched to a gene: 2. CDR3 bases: TGTGCCAGCAGCGTGGGACAGGGATATTCACCCCTCCACTTT. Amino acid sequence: CASSVGQGYSPLHF.

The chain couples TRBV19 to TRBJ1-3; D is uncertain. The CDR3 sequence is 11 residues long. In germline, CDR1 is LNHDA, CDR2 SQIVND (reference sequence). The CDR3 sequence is CAGDSGNTIYF. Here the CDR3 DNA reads TGTGCGGGAGACTCTGGAAACACCATATATTTT.

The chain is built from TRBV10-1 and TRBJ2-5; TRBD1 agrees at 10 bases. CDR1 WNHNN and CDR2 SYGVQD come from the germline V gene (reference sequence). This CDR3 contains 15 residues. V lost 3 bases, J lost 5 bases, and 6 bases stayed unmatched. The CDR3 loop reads CASSDPTGGSETQYF. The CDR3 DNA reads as TGCGCCAGCAGTGACCCGACAGGGGGCTCGGAGACCCAGTACTTC.

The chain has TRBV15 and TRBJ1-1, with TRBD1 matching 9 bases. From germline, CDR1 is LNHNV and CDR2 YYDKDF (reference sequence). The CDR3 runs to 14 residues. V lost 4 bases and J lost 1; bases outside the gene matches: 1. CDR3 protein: CATSKGQGNTEAFF. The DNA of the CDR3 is TGTGCCACCAGCAAGGGACAGGGGAACACTGAAGCTTTCTTT.

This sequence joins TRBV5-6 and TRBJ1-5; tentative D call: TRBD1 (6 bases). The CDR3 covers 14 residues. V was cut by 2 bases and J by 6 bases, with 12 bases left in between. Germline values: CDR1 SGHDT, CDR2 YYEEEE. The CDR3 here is CASSFSGVLQPQHF. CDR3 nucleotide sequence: TGTGCCAGCAGCTTTTCAGGGGTTCTTCAGCCCCAGCATTTT.

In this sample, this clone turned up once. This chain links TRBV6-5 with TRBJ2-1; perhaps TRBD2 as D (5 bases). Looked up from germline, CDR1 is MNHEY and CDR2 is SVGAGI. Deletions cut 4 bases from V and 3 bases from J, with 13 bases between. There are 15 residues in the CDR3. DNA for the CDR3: TGTGCCAGCAGTTCCTCTGGCGGGTACTACAATGAGCAGTTCTTC. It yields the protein CASSSSGGYYNEQFF.

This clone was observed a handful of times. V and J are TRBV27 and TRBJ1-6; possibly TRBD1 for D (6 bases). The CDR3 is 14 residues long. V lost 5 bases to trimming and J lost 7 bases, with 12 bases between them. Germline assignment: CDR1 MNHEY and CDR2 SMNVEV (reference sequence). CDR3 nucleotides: TGTGCCAGCAGTCCTGACAGGAGGAATTCACCCCTCCACTTT. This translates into CASSPDRRNSPLHF.

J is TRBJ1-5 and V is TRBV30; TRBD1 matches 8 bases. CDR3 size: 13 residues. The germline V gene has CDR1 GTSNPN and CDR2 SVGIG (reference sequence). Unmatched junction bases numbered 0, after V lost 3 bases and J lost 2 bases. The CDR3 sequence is CAWRGQGNQPQHF. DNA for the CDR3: TGTGCCTGGAGGGGACAGGGCAATCAGCCCCAGCATTTT. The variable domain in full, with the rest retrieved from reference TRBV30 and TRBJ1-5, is SQTIHQWPATLVQPVGSPLSLECTVEGTSNPNLYWYRQAAGRGLQLLFYSVGIGQISSEVPQNLSASRPQDRQFILSSKKLLLSDSGFYLCAWRGQGNQPQHFGDGTRLSIL.